This TCR beta chain was identified during a study of metastatic and nonmetastatic thyroid tumors. Patients underwent thyroid surgery, and none had received any treatment before it. This clone qualifies as medium-sized. Its antigen is still unknown. TCRdb re-called the PCR reads with MiXCR. The table shows around 17,000 clones, with approximately 12% occurring only once. Study outcomes and limitations: It was reportedly found that TCR beta diversity was significantly higher in malignant thyroid tumors than in benign nodules, a difference seen in both blood and tumor samples.

Material for sequencing was tumor tissue. This receptor was identified in a female donor with papillary thyroid cancer or a benign thyroid nodule (not recorded which). Some clones in this sample may be carry-over from other donors' samples.

The CDR3 spells CASSQTSGGDTQYF. In DNA, the CDR3 is TGTGCCAGCAGCCAGACTAGCGGGGGAGATACGCAGTATTTT. The chain couples TRBV7-9 to TRBJ2-3; 12 bases are shared with TRBD2. Germline V lookup: CDR1 SEHNR, CDR2 FQNEAQ (reference sequence). This CDR3 has 14 amino acids. Trimming at V came to 5 bases and at J to 5 bases, leaving 2 bases not matched to a gene.